The 23 T cell receptor beta chains in this list originate from one sample, sequenced in a study of CD8 T cells in Susac syndrome. cDNA came from approximately 0.5 to 1 ug RNA primed by random hexamers. Each CDR3 protein gets one entry after TCRdb re-called the immunoSEQ multiplex PCR reads with MiXCR. The table records about 140,000 distinct CDR3 sequences, around 95% of them present only once. The sample taken for sequencing was CD4+ T cells from PBMCs. Receptors originate from a human donor with multiple sclerosis.

The chain joins TRBV6-5 to TRBJ1-2; TRBD1 matches 10 bases. The ends lost 5 bases at V and 2 bases at J; junction bases unmatched: 5. CDR1 and CDR2 (germline): MNHEY, SVGAGI. The length of the CDR3 is 15 residues. CDR3 sequence reads: CASSADRGPNYGYTF. The CDR3 coding sequence is TGTGCCAGCAGTGCAGACAGGGGGCCCAACTATGGCTACACCTTC.

The chain couples TRBV24-1 to TRBJ2-5; D gene uncertain. Per the germline V gene, CDR1 is KGHDR and CDR2 is SFDVKD. V dropped 4 bases and J dropped 2 bases, with 16 bases sitting between them. CDR3 length equals 16 residues. CDR3 amino acids: CATSDSVVVTQETQYF. The CDR3 DNA is TGTGCCACCAGTGACTCCGTTGTGGTAACACAAGAGACCCAGTACTTC.

This sequence joins TRBV9 and TRBJ1-2, with TRBD1 matching 7 bases. In germline, CDR1 is SGDLS, CDR2 YYNGEE. The J segment lost 4 bases and the V segment lost 4 bases, leaving 7 bases of the junction unmatched. The CDR3 has 14 amino acids. The CDR3 region is CASSLHRQGYGYTF. CDR3 nucleotide sequence: TGTGCCAGCAGCCTCCACCGACAGGGCTATGGCTACACCTTC.

V gene TRBV3-1 combines with J gene TRBJ1-1, with 7 bases lining up with TRBD1. V dropped 3 bases and J dropped 1; count of bases not matched to a gene: 5. From germline, CDR1 is LGHDT and CDR2 YNNKEL (reference sequence). CDR3 length equals 15 residues. The CDR3 region has the DNA TGTGCCAGCAGCCAGCGACAGGGCAAGAACACTGAAGCTTTCTTT. Its translation is CASSQRQGKNTEAFF.

V gene TRBV5-1 combines with J gene TRBJ1-6; D gene unclear. Trimming removed 0 bases at V and 3 bases at J, with 7 bases between. CDR3 length: 15 amino acids. In germline, CDR1 is SGHRS, CDR2 YFSETQ. The CDR3 loop is CASSLDRVYNSPLHF. The CDR3 DNA sequence: TGCGCCAGCAGCTTGGATCGAGTCTATAATTCACCCCTCCACTTT.

This clonotype was found once. This sequence joins TRBV7-2 and TRBJ2-3; 9 positions match TRBD2. This CDR3 has 17 residues. The germline CDR1 and CDR2 sequences are SGHTA and FQGNSA. The ends lost 4 bases at V and 5 bases at J; junction bases unmatched: 13. In nucleotides, the CDR3 is TGTGCCAGCAGCTCCCGCGGCGGCGGGGGGGGACAAGATACGCAGTATTTT. Translation: CASSSRGGGGGQDTQYF.

This clonotype was counted a single time. This rearrangement joins TRBV29-1 to TRBJ1-5; D remains unclear. The germline V and J ends were trimmed by 4 bases and 3 bases, with 13 bases remaining between them. Germline assignment: CDR1 SQVTM and CDR2 ANQGSEA. The CDR3 has 14 amino acids. CDR3 amino acids: CSVAEYEANQPQHF. CDR3 nucleotide sequence: TGCAGCGTTGCGGAGTACGAAGCCAATCAGCCCCAGCATTTT.

V gene TRBV9 combines with J gene TRBJ1-5, with D perhaps matching TRBD1 (5 bases). Germline assignment: CDR1 SGDLS and CDR2 YYNGEE. The V and J ends lost 0 bases and 6 bases respectively, with 13 bases between them. This CDR3 has 15 amino acids. The CDR3 is CASSVEGEGSQPQHF. Here the CDR3 DNA reads TGTGCCAGCAGCGTAGAAGGCGAGGGGAGTCAGCCCCAGCATTTT.

J is TRBJ2-3 and V is TRBV7-9; D call uncertain. The CDR3 extends over 14 amino acids. V dropped 0 bases and J dropped 3 bases, with 7 bases sitting between them. Germline V CDR1 and CDR2: SEHNR, FQNEAQ (reference sequence). CDR3 bases: TGTGCCAGCAGCTTAGCGAGCCCGACAGATACGCAGTATTTT. Protein product: CASSLASPTDTQYF. The full variable domain, completed using reference TRBV7-9 and TRBJ2-3, is DTGVSQNPRHKITKRGQNVTFRCDPISEHNRLYWYRQTLGQGPEFLTYFQNEAQLEKSRLLSDRFSAERPKGSFSTLEIQRTEQGDSAMYLCASSLASPTDTQYFGPGTRLTVL.

The genes are TRBV30 and TRBJ1-2; tentative D call: TRBD1 (5 bases). Trimming pared 0 bases from V and 8 bases from J, leaving 13 bases between. Germline V gene data show CDR1 as GTSNPN and CDR2 as SVGIG (reference sequence). The CDR3 is made up of 13 amino acids. CDR3 bases: TGTGCCTGGAGTGTACGAGGGGCGGTCGGCTACACCTTC. Translating it yields CAWSVRGAVGYTF.

The chain joins TRBV5-4 to TRBJ2-1; 9 nucleotides match TRBD2. With 4 bases clipped from V and 10 bases from J, the junction kept 15 bases outside the gene matches. Germline CDR1 reads SGHNT; CDR2 reads YYREEE (reference sequence). The CDR3 runs to 16 residues. CDR3 bases: TGTGCCAGCAGCCCCTTGGGGGCGGGGGGGCTGGGCGAGCAGTTCTTC. Protein: CASSPLGAGGLGEQFF.

The J gene is TRBJ1-2, the V gene TRBV28, with TRBD1 matching 7 bases. CDR1 is MDHEN and CDR2 is SYDVKM in the germline V gene. The CDR3 runs 14 residues. Losses at the gene ends were 5 bases for V and 3 bases for J; bases not matched to a gene: 6. The DNA for the CDR3 is TGTGCCAGCAGTACGAACAGGGGTGACTATGGCTACACCTTC. Protein: CASSTNRGDYGYTF.

In this sample, this clonotype turned up once. The chain couples TRBV30 to TRBJ1-5, with 8 bases fitting TRBD1. Per the germline V gene, CDR1 is GTSNPN and CDR2 is SVGIG (reference sequence). CDR3 length: 13 amino acids. V was clipped by 0 bases and J by 6 bases; unmatched bases: 1. CDR3 DNA sequence: TGTGCCTGGAGTGTACAGGGGGGTCAGCCCCAGCATTTT. It is translated as CAWSVQGGQPQHF. The variable domain in full, completed from reference TRBV30 and TRBJ1-5, reads SQTIHQWPATLVQPVGSPLSLECTVEGTSNPNLYWYRQAAGRGLQLLFYSVGIGQISSEVPQNLSASRPQDRQFILSSKKLLLSDSGFYLCAWSVQGGQPQHFGDGTRLSIL.

The chain links TRBV6-6 to TRBJ1-1; D gene ambiguous. The V gene lost 8 bases and the J gene lost 5 bases, with 12 bases spanning the gap. The CDR3 contains 12 residues. Germline CDR1 MNHNY, CDR2 SVGAGI (reference sequence). As DNA, the CDR3 is TGTGCCAGCGGGGAGGGAGAGACTGAAGCTTTCTTT. This gives the protein CASGEGETEAFF.

This chain links TRBV12-3 or TRBV12-4 with TRBJ2-6, with 9 bases that match TRBD1. J was trimmed by 2 bases and V by 7 bases; bases with no gene match: 3. CDR3 length equals 15 residues. CDR3 region: CASTRQGAGANVLTF. In DNA, the CDR3 is TGTGCCAGCACAAGACAGGGGGCTGGGGCCAACGTCCTGACTTTC.

This chain uses TRBV6-5 with TRBJ1-2; 9 bases line up with TRBD1. V lost 2 bases to trimming and J lost 8 bases; unmatched junction nucleotides: 6. Germline CDR1 reads MNHEY; CDR2 reads SVGAGI. The CDR3 has 14 residues. DNA of the CDR3: TGTGCCAGCAGTTACGTACAGGGGGCGCGGGGCTACACCTTC. Protein: CASSYVQGARGYTF.

The chain combines TRBV7-9 with TRBJ1-6; 7 bases are a match to TRBD1. The junction had 10 bases not matched to a gene; V was cut back by 4 bases and J by 7 bases. Germline CDR1 and CDR2: SEHNR and FQNEAQ (reference sequence). This CDR3 is built from 16 residues. The CDR3 DNA sequence: TGTGCCAGCAGCTCCGCCGACAGGGCAAGCAATTCACCCCTCCACTTT. Its protein product is CASSSADRASNSPLHF. Complete variable domain (other parts from reference TRBV7-9 and TRBJ1-6): DTGVSQNPRHKITKRGQNVTFRCDPISEHNRLYWYRQTLGQGPEFLTYFQNEAQLEKSRLLSDRFSAERPKGSFSTLEIQRTEQGDSAMYLCASSSADRASNSPLHFGNGTRLTVT.

The chain links TRBV20-1 to TRBJ2-6; D might be TRBD2 (6 bases). This CDR3 region has 16 residues. Germline V gives CDR1 DFQATT, CDR2 SNEGSKA (reference sequence). V was shortened by 4 bases and J by 0 bases, with 13 bases between the two germline ends. The CDR3 DNA reads TGCAGTGCTAAGTCTAGCGTATCCTCTGGGGCCAACGTCCTGACTTTC. Encoded protein: CSAKSSVSSGANVLTF.

CDR3 in DNA: TGTGCCTGGAGGTGGACGGCTTCCTATGGCTACACCTTC. It is translated as CAWRWTASYGYTF. The V call is TRBV30, the J call TRBJ1-2; D remains unclear. Germline V CDR1 and CDR2: GTSNPN, SVGIG (reference sequence). Trimming took off 3 bases at V and 4 bases at J, with 12 bases between the two ends. The CDR3 covers 13 residues. The complete variable domain, with remaining parts taken from reference TRBV30 and TRBJ1-2, reads SQTIHQWPATLVQPVGSPLSLECTVEGTSNPNLYWYRQAAGRGLQLLFYSVGIGQISSEVPQNLSASRPQDRQFILSSKKLLLSDSGFYLCAWRWTASYGYTFGSGTRLTVV.

The chain carries TRBV3-1 and TRBJ2-7; 13 nucleotides match TRBD2. Germline V gives CDR1 LGHDT, CDR2 YNNKEL (reference sequence). The V and J ends lost 4 bases and 2 bases, in that order; junction bases with no gene match: 2. CDR3 length: 15 amino acids. CDR3 coding DNA: TGTGCCAGCAGCCCGGGACTAGCGGGGACCTACGAGCAGTACTTC. This sequence encodes CASSPGLAGTYEQYF.

The gene calls are TRBV3-1 and TRBJ2-7; TRBD1 agrees at 7 bases. The CDR3 is 17 amino acids. J gave up 5 bases and V 3 bases, and 16 bases lay outside the gene matches. CDR1 is LGHDT and CDR2 is YNNKEL in the germline V gene (reference sequence). CDR3 protein: CASSQSRQGIRPDEQYF. The CDR3 region has the DNA TGTGCCAGCAGCCAGTCAAGACAGGGAATAAGGCCAGACGAGCAGTACTTC.

The chain joins TRBV24-1 to TRBJ2-3, with TRBD1 identical over 10 bases. Germline CDR1 and CDR2: KGHDR and SFDVKD. CDR3 length: 16 residues. The junction had 2 bases not matched to a gene; V was cut back by 0 bases and J by 3 bases. CDR3 sequence: CATSDLWDRGTDTQYF. CDR3 nucleotide sequence: TGTGCCACCAGTGATTTGTGGGACAGGGGAACAGATACGCAGTATTTT.

This clonotype was recorded once. This rearrangement joins TRBV3-1 to TRBJ2-7; 10 bases match TRBD2. The J segment lost 0 bases and the V segment lost 3 bases, leaving 2 bases of the junction unmatched. The CDR3 totals 15 residues. The germline V gene has CDR1 LGHDT and CDR2 YNNKEL (reference sequence). CDR3 loop: CASSQSSGGSYEQYF. CDR3 coding DNA: TGTGCCAGCAGCCAGTCTAGCGGGGGCTCCTACGAGCAGTACTTC.